The text below deals with one T cell receptor beta chain. The antigen remains unidentified. This sample was taken from a study of cytotoxic CD8 clonotypes in ibrutinib-treated CLL. At the level of the study: The study included 11 to 12 relapsed/refractory and 15 treatment-naive patients; under 18 had IGHV unmutated disease. Average yields of around 260,000 productive templates and 94,082 productive rearrangements characterized the samples. Study-level results: Baseline clonality, above age-matched healthy donor levels, tracked circulating CD8+ T-cell counts.

This table comes from immunoSEQ multiplex PCR, and its TCRdb copy is limited to in-frame clones, with some not included. The sample consists of fewer than 30,000 clones, roughly 65% of them appearing once. The sample was PBMCs, taken after 24 months of ibrutinib treatment. The sequence was obtained from a human donor with chronic lymphocytic leukemia.

The CDR3 here is CASSLGTGGTEAFF. The CDR3, as DNA: TGTGCCAGCAGTTTAGGGACAGGGGGAACTGAAGCTTTCTTT. The rearrangement uses TRBV27 and TRBJ1-1; 11 positions agree with TRBD1. CDR1 is MNHEY, CDR2 SMNVEV, per germline (reference sequence). The CDR3 extends over 14 amino acids. The V gene end was trimmed by 2 bases and the J gene end by 5 bases; junction bases not matched to a gene: 1.